This is a list of T cell receptor beta chains from one sample in a study of control samples from healthy donors and cancer patients. This table comes from immunoSEQ multiplex PCR, and its TCRdb copy is limited to in-frame clones, with some not included. The data contain 100,000 to 150,000 clones, 85% to 95% of them singletons. The sample was PBMCs. The source of these receptors is a man aged 50-59 years with head and neck cancer. Both conserved end residues are trimmed from each CDR3. The size field is filled for only some rows; it gives once, few, many or a size class.

J gene: TRBJ2-2
clone size: .
V gene: TRBV7-2
CDR3 protein: ASSFVAGGRTGELF

J gene: TRBJ2-5
clone size: once
V gene: TRBV7-2
CDR3 protein: ASSLARETQY

J gene: TRBJ1-1
clone size: once
V gene: TRBV19
CDR3 protein: ASSISTGSEAF

J gene: TRBJ2-7
clone size: once
V gene: TRBV27
CDR3 protein: ASRRGDISEAYEQY

J gene: TRBJ1-5
clone size: .
V gene: TRBV18
CDR3 protein: ASSPGQTNQPQH

J gene: TRBJ1-4
clone size: .
V gene: TRBV6-4
CDR3 protein: ASRHHSRGWGEKLF

J gene: TRBJ2-2
clone size: .
V gene: TRBV9
CDR3 protein: ASSVEWEGTGELF

J gene: TRBJ2-6
clone size: .
V gene: TRBV2
CDR3 protein: ASGPHRFSGANVLT

J gene: TRBJ1-5
clone size: .
V gene: TRBV19
CDR3 protein: ASSKRQGASQPQH

J gene: TRBJ1-5
clone size: .
V gene: TRBV4-3
CDR3 protein: ASSQGTGRNQPQH

J gene: TRBJ1-1
clone size: .
V gene: TRBV4-1
CDR3 protein: ASSHLGRGNTEAF

J gene: TRBJ2-1
clone size: once
V gene: TRBV2
CDR3 protein: ASNQGGTYNEQF

J gene: TRBJ1-1
clone size: .
V gene: TRBV4-2
CDR3 protein: ASSQGGQGGAF

J gene: TRBJ2-7
clone size: .
V gene: TRBV18
CDR3 protein: ASSPNRADYEQY

J gene: TRBJ1-2
clone size: .
V gene: TRBV15
CDR3 protein: ATSRDKGANYGYT

J gene: TRBJ2-5
clone size: .
V gene: TRBV3-1/TRBV3-2
CDR3 protein: ASSQETQY

J gene: TRBJ2-3
clone size: once
V gene: TRBV5-1
CDR3 protein: ASSGAGTGATDTQY

J gene: TRBJ1-1
clone size: few
V gene: TRBV5-1
CDR3 protein: ASSIGWNTEAF

J gene: TRBJ2-1
clone size: .
V gene: TRBV24-1
CDR3 protein: ATSDPLAGTYNEQF

J gene: TRBJ2-2
clone size: .
V gene: TRBV7-9
CDR3 protein: ASSPTETGELF

J gene: TRBJ1-2
clone size: .
V gene: TRBV12-3/TRBV12-4
CDR3 protein: ASSRGGYGYT

J gene: TRBJ2-6
clone size: .
V gene: TRBV18
CDR3 protein: ASSPPGSGANVLT

J gene: TRBJ2-7
clone size: .
V gene: TRBV18
CDR3 protein: ASSPAVAYEQY

J gene: TRBJ2-3
clone size: .
V gene: TRBV3-1/TRBV3-2
CDR3 protein: ASGWGLAGGPTDTQY

J gene: TRBJ1-2
clone size: .
V gene: TRBV12-3/TRBV12-4
CDR3 protein: ASSLTGTNGYT

J gene: TRBJ2-5
clone size: once
V gene: TRBV3-1/TRBV3-2
CDR3 protein: CGLAGGETQY

J gene: TRBJ2-5
clone size: .
V gene: TRBV19
CDR3 protein: ASSMVRQETQY

J gene: TRBJ2-1
clone size: .
V gene: TRBV6-5
CDR3 protein: ASSYSILEGHREQF

J gene: TRBJ1-1
clone size: .
V gene: TRBV10-3
CDR3 protein: AISGDSRGVSSYTEAF

J gene: TRBJ2-5
clone size: once
V gene: TRBV20-1
CDR3 protein: SASPGRQGAQY

J gene: TRBJ2-7
clone size: .
V gene: TRBV25-1
CDR3 protein: ASSGLAGGPKEQY

J gene: TRBJ1-1
clone size: .
V gene: TRBV3-1/TRBV3-2
CDR3 protein: ASSQVTGEAF